This T cell receptor beta chain is drawn from a study of post-analysis software for immune sequencing data. Whole-study results and caveats: Elevated frequency relative to controls characterized four or five TRBV segments in patients, TRBV5-6, TRBV5-1 and TRBV20-1 among them.

CDR1 is DFQATT, CDR2 SNEGSKA, per germline (reference sequence). This CDR3 comprises 15 residues. The germline V and J ends were trimmed by 5 bases and 3 bases, with 19 bases remaining between them. Built from TCR beta cDNA, the libraries had unique molecular identifiers in them. Out of about 0.9 to 10 million T cells, about 510,000 cDNA molecules were generated. TCRdb independently ran MiXCR on the PCR reads; one entry per CDR3 protein. In the table there are roughly 800,000 distinct CDR3 sequences, 46% of which are singletons. With regard to this clonotype: Its specificity is unknown.

This receptor was obtained from a girl aged 5 to 17 with multiple sclerosis. The sequenced material came from blood. V usage is TRBV20-1 and J usage is TRBJ1-1; D possibly corresponds to TRBD1 (6 bases). This CDR3 reads CSAALPRGWDTEAFF. Here the CDR3 DNA reads TGCAGTGCTGCTCTCCCGAGGGGGTGGGACACTGAAGCTTTCTTT.